This T cell receptor (beta chain) was sequenced for a study of shared clonotypes between healthy human individuals. Broader study findings: With several donors compared, around 5.4% of naive CD4 clonotypes were shared. Sorted-subset sequencing was shown by rarefaction to be incomplete despite large depth.

The CDR3 contains 18 residues. CDR1 and CDR2 from the germline V gene are WNHNN and SYGVQD (reference sequence). After removal of 2 bases from V and 2 bases from J, the junction contained 9 bases not matched to a gene. Worth noting for this clone: Its antigen remains unidentified.

Each cell subset's genomic DNA was divided evenly among several immunoSEQ plates. Assay used: immunoSEQ multiplex PCR; TCRdb lists only in-frame clones, some missing. The sample contains 400,000 to 600,000 clones, 90% to 96% of which appear only once. This chain uses TRBV10-1 with TRBJ1-1; 12 bases align to TRBD1. Sequences were obtained from naive CD4+ T cells sorted from blood. Subset given: CD45RA+ positively selected. This clonotype was sampled from a woman in her 30s in good health. The CDR3 here is CASSEVGTGGCRNTEAFF. The CDR3 DNA reads as TGCGCCAGCAGTGAGGTGGGGACAGGGGGCTGCCGAAACACTGAAGCTTTCTTT.